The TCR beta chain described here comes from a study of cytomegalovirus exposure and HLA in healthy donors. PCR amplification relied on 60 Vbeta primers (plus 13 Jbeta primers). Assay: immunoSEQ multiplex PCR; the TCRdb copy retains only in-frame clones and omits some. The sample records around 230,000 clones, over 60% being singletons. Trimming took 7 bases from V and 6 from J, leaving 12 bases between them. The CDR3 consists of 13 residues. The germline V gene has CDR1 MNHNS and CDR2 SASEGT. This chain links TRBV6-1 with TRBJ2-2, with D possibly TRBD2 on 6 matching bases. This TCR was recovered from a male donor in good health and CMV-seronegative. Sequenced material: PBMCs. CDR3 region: CASTPGVPGELFF. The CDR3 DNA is TGTGCCAGCACCCCGGGGGTTCCCGGGGAGCTGTTTTTT.